Shown below are 15 T cell receptor beta chains from a single sample sequenced in a study of blood T cell repertoires in COVID-19. The data were produced by immunoSEQ multiplex PCR, yet TCRdb's version contains in-frame clones alone and is incomplete. The sample consists of about 420,000 clones, around nine tenths of them appearing once. The sample consisted of peripheral blood. These receptors were obtained from a man between 18 and 35 years old with COVID-19, enrolled during active disease.

The chain carries TRBV27 and TRBJ2-5, with 14 bases aligning to TRBD2. V shed 6 bases and J 4 bases; nucleotides not matched to a gene: 10. From germline, CDR1 is MNHEY and CDR2 SMNVEV (reference sequence). This CDR3 is 17 amino acids long. The CDR3 loop reads CASRGLGLAGEGETQYF. DNA of the CDR3: TGTGCCAGCAGGGGACTGGGACTAGCGGGAGAAGGAGAGACCCAGTACTTC.

The chain is built from TRBV28 and TRBJ1-5, with D possibly being TRBD1 (6 bases). The CDR3 totals 15 residues. V lost 5 bases and J 5 bases, leaving 16 bases between the germline ends. From germline, CDR1 is MDHEN and CDR2 SYDVKM. The CDR3 sequence: CASSPRGGADQPQHF. In DNA, the CDR3 is TGTGCCAGCAGTCCACGGGGGGGGGCCGATCAGCCCCAGCATTTT.

The J gene is TRBJ2-2, the V gene TRBV6-1, with 7 bases aligning to TRBD1. Germline CDR1 is MNHNS and CDR2 is SASEGT. This CDR3 is 16 amino acids long. J gave up 6 bases and V 2 bases, and 9 bases lay outside the gene matches. The CDR3 loop reads CASSEQGEMIPGELFF. The CDR3, as DNA: TGTGCCAGCAGTGAACAGGGGGAAATGATACCCGGGGAGCTGTTTTTT.

The V gene is TRBV6-6, the J gene TRBJ1-1; weak D call: TRBD1 (5 bases). V was clipped by 9 bases and J by 1 base, with 9 bases between them. The CDR3 sequence is 12 residues long. CDR1 MNHNY and CDR2 SVGAGI come from the germline V gene (reference sequence). DNA of the CDR3: TGTGCCAGTTTAGACAGGAACACTGAAGCTTTCTTT. This encodes CASLDRNTEAFF.

This chain uses TRBV27 with TRBJ2-2, with D hard to call. Per the germline V gene, CDR1 is MNHEY and CDR2 is SMNVEV (reference sequence). V was clipped by 3 bases and J by 1 base, with 3 bases between them. This CDR3 has 13 residues. The CDR3 loop reads CASSFLNTGELFF. In nucleotides, the CDR3 is TGTGCCAGCAGTTTCTTGAACACCGGGGAGCTGTTTTTT.

This clone has only one observation. The chain couples TRBV10-2 to TRBJ1-6; tentative D call: TRBD1 (5 bases). The CDR3 runs to 15 residues. V was shortened by 6 bases and J by 8 bases, with 17 bases between the two germline ends. CDR1 and CDR2 (germline): WSHSY, SAAADI. As DNA, the CDR3 is TGCGCCAGCAGGGATCGACAGCTTGTTCATTCACCCCTCCACTTT. As protein: CASRDRQLVHSPLHF.

The rearrangement uses TRBV6-2 or TRBV6-3 and TRBJ1-5; D uncertain. Germline CDR1 reads MNHEY; CDR2 reads SVGEGT. V was cut by 2 bases and J by 4 bases, with 18 bases left in between. This CDR3 contains 17 residues. CDR3 sequence: CASSYATHGRRNQPQHF. The CDR3, as DNA: TGTGCCAGCAGTTACGCTACACATGGGAGACGAAATCAGCCCCAGCATTTT.

The CDR3 nucleotides are TGTGCCAGCCGGGACACTTCGAACACTGAAGCTTTCTTT. It yields the protein CASRDTSNTEAFF. The chain is built from TRBV19 and TRBJ1-1, with a possible D match to TRBD1 (6 bases). The CDR3 is 13 residues long. Germline CDR1 and CDR2: LNHDA and SQIVND (reference sequence). V was shortened by 9 bases and J by 1 base, with 12 bases between the two germline ends.

J is TRBJ2-3 and V is TRBV6-5, with 7 bases aligning to TRBD1. CDR3 length: 14 amino acids. V lost 6 bases, J lost 4 bases, and 7 bases stayed unmatched. The germline V gene has CDR1 MNHEY and CDR2 SVGAGI. The CDR3 is CASSEGAGADTQYF. CDR3 DNA: TGTGCCAGCAGCGAGGGGGCAGGGGCAGATACGCAGTATTTT.

This clone occurred a few times. This rearrangement joins TRBV11-2 to TRBJ1-5; perhaps TRBD1 as D (5 bases). Germline CDR1 and CDR2: SGHAT and FQNNGV. The V gene lost 1 base and the J gene lost 1 base, with 8 bases spanning the gap. The CDR3 has 15 amino acids. The CDR3 protein is CASSLVAGSNQPQHF. The CDR3, as DNA: TGTGCCAGCAGCTTAGTGGCAGGGAGCAATCAGCCCCAGCATTTT.

This rearrangement joins TRBV5-8 to TRBJ2-2, with D possibly TRBD1 on 6 matching bases. Trimming removed 1 base at V and 4 bases at J, with 17 bases between. This CDR3 contains 17 residues. Germline V gene data show CDR1 as SGHTS and CDR2 as YDEGEE. The CDR3 nucleotides are TGTGCCAGCAGCTTGTTATTCGGACAGTTTATCACCGGGGAGCTGTTTTTT. It yields the protein CASSLLFGQFITGELFF.

This rearrangement joins TRBV5-1 to TRBJ2-1; D is undetermined. The CDR3 length is 13 residues. V lost 2 bases to trimming and J lost 5 bases, with 8 bases between them. CDR1 SGHRS and CDR2 YFSETQ come from the germline V gene. CDR3 bases: TGCGCCAGCAGCTTCGACACCCACAATGAGCAGTTCTTC. Its translation is CASSFDTHNEQFF.

CDR3 sequence: CASSMGPGNQPQHF. The DNA of the CDR3 is TGTGCCAGTAGTATGGGCCCGGGCAATCAGCCCCAGCATTTT. The V call is TRBV19, the J call TRBJ1-5, with D unresolved. Trimming shortened V by 3 bases and J by 2 bases, and 8 bases separated the two germline ends. This CDR3 contains 14 residues. Germline V gives CDR1 LNHDA, CDR2 SQIVND (reference sequence).

This clone is a singleton in its sample. Other DNA sequences in this specimen translate into the identical CDR3. The CDR3 DNA is TGTGCCAGTAGTATTGGACAGGGGACCTACGAGCAGTACTTC. Amino acids: CASSIGQGTYEQYF. V gene TRBV19 combines with J gene TRBJ2-7; TRBD1 matches 9 bases. Germline-derived CDR1 and CDR2 are LNHDA and SQIVND (reference sequence). V lost 3 bases, J lost 2 bases, and 2 bases stayed unmatched. The CDR3 consists of 14 residues.

V usage is TRBV10-2 and J usage is TRBJ1-5; 10 bases map to TRBD1. V lost 1 base and J lost 0; bases outside the gene matches: 3. Germline V gene sequence: CDR1 WSHSY, CDR2 SAAADI. CDR3 length equals 17 residues. Here the CDR3 reads CASSEFGTGASNQPQHF. The DNA of the CDR3 is TGCGCCAGCAGTGAGTTCGGGACAGGGGCTAGCAATCAGCCCCAGCATTTT.